Listed below are T cell receptor beta chains from one sample, sequenced in a study of T cell responses to AZD1222 COVID-19 vaccine. Sequenced by immunoSEQ multiplex PCR; TCRdb stores in-frame clones only, minus some. The table has 150,000 to 200,000 clones, about 92% seen once. The starting material was peripheral blood, obtained 28 days after the second AZD1222 dose. These receptors were taken from an adult who received the AZD1222 COVID-19 vaccine. CDR3s include the opening cysteine and the closing phenylalanine or tryptophan. The order of the fields is V gene, clone size, J gene, D gene, CDR3 DNA, CDR3 protein. D genes are given only for firm matches. Rows may omit the clone size; those that give it use once, few, many or a size class.

>TRBV5-4|-|TRBJ2-1|-
TGTGCCAGCAGCTTAGGGGGCTGGGCGGGACGGAATGAGCAGTTCTTC
CASSLGGWAGRNEQFF
>TRBV2|-|TRBJ1-6|-
TGTGCCAGCAGCGAGAGGGAACACTCACCCCTCCACTTT
CASSEREHSPLHF
>TRBV6-6|-|TRBJ1-6|-
TGTGCCAGCGGCGCACCGAGGAATTCACCCCTCCACTTT
CASGAPRNSPLHF
>TRBV6-5|-|TRBJ1-1|-
TGTGCCAGCAGTCGACCGCAGAACACTGAAGCTTTCTTT
CASSRPQNTEAFF
>TRBV27|-|TRBJ1-6|TRBD1
TGTGCCAGCAGTCAGGGGGGGGCTCGGTCACCCCTCCACTTT
CASSQGGARSPLHF
>TRBV19|-|TRBJ1-6|-
TGTGCCACTAGTTCCGTTGGGGGCTCACCCCTCCACTTT
CATSSVGGSPLHF
>TRBV7-9|-|TRBJ2-6|TRBD1
TGTGCCAGCAGCCGCGGGACAGGGCTACTTGGGGCCAACGTCCTGACTTTC
CASSRGTGLLGANVLTF
>TRBV4-2|-|TRBJ1-4|-
TGTGCCAGCAGCCAAGATCCACAGAATGAAAAACTGTTTTTT
CASSQDPQNEKLFF
>TRBV28|-|TRBJ1-2|TRBD1
TGTGCCAGCAGATTCCGGGACAGGTACCGCTTC
CASRFRDRYRF
>TRBV28|once|TRBJ2-3|TRBD1
TGTGCCAGCAGCCCTTATAGGACAGGGATGGATACGCAGTATTTT
CASSPYRTGMDTQYF
>TRBV7-9|-|TRBJ1-2|-
TGTGCCAGCAGCTCCGGGAACCATGGCTACACCTTC
CASSSGNHGYTF
>TRBV4-3|-|TRBJ1-5|TRBD1
TGCGCCAGCAGCCAAGAGGCGGCAGGGGGACCGAATCAGCCCCAGCATTTT
CASSQEAAGGPNQPQHF
>TRBV4-1|-|TRBJ1-2|TRBD1
TGCGCCAGCAGCCCCCGACAGGGCCCTGGGTATGGCTACACCTTC
CASSPRQGPGYGYTF
>TRBV6-5|-|TRBJ1-2|-
TGTGCCAGCAGTCCTGGACAGTTCGGTGGCTACACCTTC
CASSPGQFGGYTF
>TRBV6-5|-|TRBJ2-7|TRBD2
TGTGCCAGCACCCCGGGGGGGTCCTACGAGCAGTACTTC
CASTPGGSYEQYF